Given below is one T cell receptor beta chain in context. Here the gene names and germline are mouse. The CDR3 end lies 4 residues beyond the end of the read and is filled in from the germline J gene. The germline gives CDR1 MNHDT, CDR2 YYDKIL. CDR3 length: 13 amino acids. Markers including CD4, CD8alpha, NKG2D and NKG2ACE guided sorting of pooled cutaneous lymph node cells. The sample comes from a study of CD8+ T cells in alopecia areata. It was cDNA, reverse transcribed from extracted RNA, that served as the sequencing template. Assay: immunoSEQ multiplex PCR; the TCRdb copy retains only in-frame clones and omits some. The counts give 200,000 to 300,000 clones, none of them seen only once; 0.9% to 1.5% is held by the top ten.

The J gene is TRBJ2-7, the V gene TRBV17, with 12 nucleotides matching TRBD2. The sequenced material came from CD4+ T cells sorted from a lymph node. The receptor was isolated from a C3H/HeJ mouse with alopecia areata. The mouse line has the MHC haplotype H2-k. CDR3 bases read: TGTGCTAGCAGTTGGGACTGGGGGGAT. Amino acid sequence: CASSWDWGD. The whole CDR3 protein reads CASSWDWGDEQYF.